One T cell receptor (beta chain) is described in this entry. The antigen is not known. Both 60 Vbeta primers and 13 Jbeta primers went into the PCR. Clones were sequenced by immunoSEQ multiplex PCR, and TCRdb holds only the in-frame ones, with some missing. The listing records some 160,000 clones. This record belongs to a study of cytomegalovirus exposure and HLA in healthy donors. Study-level information: From donors who were HLA-typed, an early data release held about 89 million unique TCRs.

Study conclusions and caveats: In a later analysis, TCR association rates varied by HLA locus: DRB1 most, HLA-C fewest. CMV antigen specificity of a few CMV-associated chains was confirmed in vitro.

The germline gives CDR1 SNHLY, CDR2 FYNNEI. This CDR3 region has 11 residues. Trimming took 6 bases from V and 15 from J; bases not matched to a gene: 6. Source material: PBMCs. The rearrangement uses TRBV2 and TRBJ2-1, with 9 bases lining up with TRBD2. The sequence derives from a man younger than 45 in good health and CMV-seronegative. DNA for the CDR3: TGTGCCAGCAGACTCCCGGGACTAGCGTTCTTC. Translated: CASRLPGLAFF.